This TCR beta chain was sequenced in a study of blood T cell repertoires in COVID-19 (TCRdb year 2020). Describing the broader study: Samples from collaborators originated in the United States, Italy and Spain and spanned both the acute and convalescent phases of COVID-19. The repertoires were released in a freely available public database meant as a resource for research on the immune response to SARS-CoV-2. The prospective study material was composed of cDNA or gDNA derived from T cells, B-cell-depleted T cells, or PBMCs. Samples came from the ongoing ImmuneRACE study (first 160 participants) plus 1,254 subjects from 6 global collaborators. Deeply sampled blood TCRbeta repertoires from subjects exposed to, actively infected with, or recovered from COVID-19 were included in the dataset. Where available, HLA class I and class II types were taken from metadata supplied by the sample provider and were not determined by assay-based typing. A de-identified subject ID, COVID-19 status, age in years and sex were almost always included in the sample metadata.

Findings and caveats that apply to the study as a whole: How much clinical and demographic metadata was included differed by source and by participant, and the metadata was provided uncurated.

Collaborating institutions collected whole blood in K2EDTA tubes following their own protocols. For TCRbeta analysis, collaborators shipped samples as frozen whole blood, isolated PBMCs, or DNA extracted from either of those sample types. TCRbeta CDR3 regions were amplified from genomic DNA using the immunoSEQ Assay, a bias-controlled multiplex PCR. Concerning the study's data processing: Within the assay, amplification of reference gene primers was used to estimate how many nucleated cells each sample contained. Sequence reads were collapsed and filtered to measure the absolute abundance of every unique TCRbeta CDR3 rearrangement. Productive Simpson clonality was computed per sample as the square root of Simpson's diversity index over productive rearrangements. TCRdb carries this immuneACCESS record with in-frame sequences only. Its versions omit some clonotypes, under half of them owing to an unresolved V gene in the studies checked, with the rest unexplained. V, J and clone size reflect that table, while D and trimming were determined from the DNA. Within this sample are about 210,000 clones, with 92% of them counted one time only. 1.2% of the sample belongs to the ten largest clones.

A word on this clone: The antigen it recognizes is unknown. There are no base qualities to consult, and no much larger clone falls within one base.

This receptor was obtained from a young man with acute or convalescent COVID-19. Material for sequencing was peripheral blood.

This receptor carries the CDR3 CATGTSGSSYNEQFF. At the DNA level, the sequence is TGTGCCACCGGGACTAGCGGGAGTTCCTACAATGAGCAGTTCTTC. This chain joins TRBV10-3 to TRBJ2-1, and TRBD2 aligns with 14 junction nucleotides. Trimming takes 10 bases off V and 1 base off J; junction bases not matched to a gene: 3. The CDR3, cysteine through phenylalanine, is 15 amino acids long. The sequence is cut down to CDR3 DNA, 45 bases in frame from base 1. For CDR1 and CDR2, the germline V gene lists ENHRY and SYGVKD.